This T cell receptor beta chain was retrieved from a study of regulatory T cells in long-lasting Graves disease (dated by TCRdb to the early 2020s). Background for the entire study: Persistent Graves' disease meant more than 5 years of antithyroid drug treatment with TSH receptor autoantibodies that stayed positive. A total of about 35 samples underwent TCR sequencing, from about 13 patients with persistent Graves' disease and approximately 20 patients with newly diagnosed Graves' disease. Antithyroid drugs had been taken for about 9.7 years on average by persistent Graves' disease patients in the clinical cohort. The study was conducted in China and was registered as a clinical trial. Persistent Graves' disease patients were compared with newly diagnosed Graves' disease patients by peripheral blood TCR sequencing and RNA sequencing.

For this chain, trimming is 5 bases at the V end and 3 bases at the J end, and the number of junction bases without a gene match is 5. CDR1 and CDR2 were assigned from the germline V gene as SNHLY and FYNNEI. Including cysteine and phenylalanine, the CDR3 has 16 amino acids. Kept here is only the CDR3 DNA, which spans 48 bases and is read in frame from base 1. This clonotype has ten or more counts. What this receptor recognizes is not known. No qualities accompany the bases; no much larger clone lies one base away. The time point label of this sample denotes: persistent/refractory GD, antithyroid drugs over 5 years with positive TRAb. RNA was extracted from PBMCs in TRIzol for both TCR sequencing and RNA sequencing. The diagnosis of Graves' disease followed American Thyroid Association guidelines. The patients came from an endocrinology department in Xi'an, China. Each patient gave around 9 milliliters of peripheral blood, collected in an EDTA anticoagulant tube. PBMCs were isolated by Ficoll Paque Plus density gradient separation without further T cell sorting. RNA quality was checked with an Agilent 2100 Bioanalyzer and agarose gel, and concentration with a NanoDrop 2000.

The library was built by means of multiplex PCR. Instrument on record: Illumina HiSeq 4000. CDR3 regions were amplified by Arm-PCR with iRepertoire HTBI primers to construct TCR beta libraries. PCR products were gel purified before sequencing. Concerning the study's data processing: Gene usage analysis of CDR3 amino acid clonotypes used the roughly 62 TRBV and 14 TRBJ segments found across samples. COPE and FqMerger were used to merge the filtered high-quality paired reads into contigs. Contigs were aligned with BLAST to IMGT TRBV, TRBD and TRBJ reference genes, and CDR3 was defined per IMGT. Any clonotype with a frequency above 0.1% was classified as a highly expanded clone. Shannon entropy was used to measure repertoire diversity, and the Gini coefficient was used to measure V-J evenness. Public clonotypes were defined as clonotypes shared by more than one individual. TCRdb reanalyzed the raw reads on its own, using fastp at Q25 for trimming and MiXCR for clone calling, and kept in-frame beta chains. Each CDR3 protein appears once, grouped with its most common genes and DNA. These V and J calls rely on TCRdb rather than the paper's analysis. Within this sample are approximately 350,000 distinct CDR3 sequences, with around 23% of them counted one time only. Together, the top ten hold roughly a quarter of the sample.

General findings and caveats noted by the study authors: Peripheral blood alone was examined, since thyroid tissue, which constituted the primary lesion, could not be accessed. Lower TCR Shannon entropy and fewer highly expanded clones were observed in persistent Graves' disease patients than in newly diagnosed patients, which suggested clonal expansion. Persistent patients shared more public clonotypes among themselves (2,741) than newly diagnosed patients did (about 900). Sequencing and analysis were restricted to the TCR beta chain. The authors noted that the small sample size was a limitation that may lower accuracy. Preferential use of TRBV28, TRBJ1-2 and TRBJ2-5 was observed in persistent disease, whereas TRBV20-1 and TRBJ2-1 were favored in newly diagnosed disease.

The chain is made from TRBV2 and TRBJ1-6, and TRBD1 aligns with 9 junction nucleotides. This clonotype was obtained from a woman between 40 and 50 years old with Graves disease. Donor details come from another sample of the same person, matched by shared clones. Sequenced here: peripheral blood mononuclear cells (PBMCs), sampled when the disease was refractory, from a patient treated with antithyroid drugs. The DNA sequence is as follows: TGTGCCAGCAGTCGGGGACAGGGTGACTATAATTCACCCCTCCACTTT. This translates into CASSRGQGDYNSPLHF.